This is a list of T cell receptor beta chains from one sample in a study of CD8 T cells in Susac syndrome. TCRdb ran MiXCR on the immunoSEQ multiplex PCR reads and lists one entry per CDR3 protein. This repertoire shows 120,000 or so distinct CDR3 sequences, over 90% found once; its top ten account for more than 0.09%. Sequenced sample: CD4+ T cells from PBMCs. The receptors were sampled from a human donor in good health. CDR3s include the opening cysteine and the closing phenylalanine or tryptophan. D genes are given only for firm matches. Clone size appears in some rows only: once, few, many, or a class for an expanded clone.

CDR3aa | CDR3nt | j_gene | abundance | d_gene | v_gene
CASSPGGRGSKNIQYF | TGTGCCAGCAGCCCCGGAGGCAGGGGGTCCAAAAACATTCAGTACTTC | TRBJ2-4 | . | TRBD1 | TRBV7-9
CASSIWEVNTGELFF | TGTGCCAGTAGTATATGGGAGGTGAACACCGGGGAGCTGTTTTTT | TRBJ2-2 | . | . | TRBV19
CASSLGGQGINQPQHF | TGTGCCAGCAGCTTGGGGGGACAGGGAATCAATCAGCCCCAGCATTTT | TRBJ1-5 | . | TRBD1 | TRBV5-4
CASTPSGTGELFF | TGTGCCAGCACCCCTAGCGGGACCGGGGAGCTGTTTTTT | TRBJ2-2 | once | TRBD2 | TRBV28
CASSRRRRDTQYF | TGTGCCAGCAGCCGCAGGCGGCGGGATACGCAGTATTTT | TRBJ2-3 | . | . | TRBV7-2
CASSAGTVTGELFF | TGTGCCAGCAGTGCTGGGACAGTTACCGGGGAGCTGTTTTTT | TRBJ2-2 | few | TRBD1 | TRBV5-6
CSVRTGRANTEAFF | TGCAGCGTGAGGACAGGGAGGGCGAACACTGAAGCTTTCTTT | TRBJ1-1 | . | TRBD1 | TRBV29-1
CASRPTGPHIAKNIQYF | TGTGCCAGTAGACCCACAGGGCCCCACATAGCCAAAAACATTCAGTACTTC | TRBJ2-4 | . | . | TRBV19
CAASPQGGEAFF | TGTGCCGCCTCCCCACAGGGCGGTGAAGCTTTCTTT | TRBJ1-1 | . | . | TRBV2
CASSQGTSEQYF | TGTGCCAGCAGCCAAGGGACTAGCGAGCAGTACTTC | TRBJ2-7 | . | TRBD2 | TRBV3-1
CASSHPFVRPGTGGNTIYF | TGCGCCAGCAGTCATCCGTTCGTGAGGCCGGGGACAGGGGGAAACACCATATATTTT | TRBJ1-3 | . | TRBD1 | TRBV23-1
CASSLPTRGSYEQYF | TGTGCCAGCAGCCTACCGACCCGCGGCTCCTACGAGCAGTACTTC | TRBJ2-7 | . | . | TRBV7-2
CASSPNRVGGYTF | TGTGCCAGCAGCCCGAACAGGGTTGGCGGCTACACCTTC | TRBJ1-2 | . | . | TRBV7-2
CASSPGHSNTEAFF | TGTGCCAGCTCTCCGGGACACTCGAACACTGAAGCTTTCTTT | TRBJ1-1 | . | . | TRBV18
CSVEDVLSSEQYF | TGCAGCGTTGAAGATGTACTTTCGAGCGAGCAGTACTTC | TRBJ2-7 | . | . | TRBV29-1
CSASPEAGSYTGELFF | TGCAGTGCTAGCCCCGAAGCGGGATCATACACCGGGGAGCTGTTTTTT | TRBJ2-2 | . | TRBD2 | TRBV20-1
CSVGEQYTGELFF | TGCAGCGTTGGTGAGCAGTACACCGGGGAGCTGTTTTTT | TRBJ2-2 | . | . | TRBV29-1
CASSSAGGKETQYF | TGCGCCAGCAGCTCTGCGGGCGGAAAAGAGACCCAGTACTTC | TRBJ2-5 | few | . | TRBV4-1
CASSLIQRNTEAFF | TGTGCCAGCAGTTTAATTCAGAGGAACACTGAAGCTTTCTTT | TRBJ1-1 | . | . | TRBV12-3/TRBV12-4
CASSLDHGIATNEKLFF | TGTGCCAGCAGCTTAGATCATGGGATTGCAACTAATGAAAAACTGTTTTTT | TRBJ1-4 | . | . | TRBV7-2
CSVEDHQGRLGTGELFF | TGCAGCGTTGAAGATCACCAGGGAAGATTGGGCACCGGGGAGCTGTTTTTT | TRBJ2-2 | . | . | TRBV29-1
CSARMTSQFF | TGCAGTGCTAGAATGACTAGCCAGTTCTTC | TRBJ2-1 | . | TRBD2 | TRBV20-1
CASSLADRWEPQHF | TGTGCCAGCAGCTTAGCGGATAGATGGGAGCCCCAGCATTTT | TRBJ1-5 | . | . | TRBV7-9
CASSEGGSTDTQYF | TGTGCCAGCAGTGAGGGCGGTAGCACAGATACGCAGTATTTT | TRBJ2-3 | . | . | TRBV25-1
CAWSGQGRVNEQFF | TGTGCCTGGAGCGGGCAGGGGAGAGTCAATGAGCAGTTCTTC | TRBJ2-1 | . | . | TRBV30
CASSFRNQPQHF | TGTGCCAGCAGCTTCAGGAATCAGCCCCAGCATTTT | TRBJ1-5 | . | . | TRBV5-8
CASTEGRTGGYSGANVLTF | TGTGCCAGCACCGAAGGCCGGACAGGGGGTTACTCTGGGGCCAACGTCCTGACTTTC | TRBJ2-6 | . | TRBD1 | TRBV6-1
CASSRLQGAGLAEAFF | TGTGCCAGCAGCCGGTTACAGGGGGCAGGGTTAGCTGAAGCTTTCTTT | TRBJ1-1 | . | TRBD1 | TRBV28
CASSLWTGTYEQYF | TGTGCCAGCAGCTTATGGACGGGTACCTACGAGCAGTACTTC | TRBJ2-7 | . | . | TRBV7-2
CASSPAGLAFHEQFF | TGCGCCAGCAGCCCGGCGGGACTAGCGTTCCATGAGCAGTTCTTC | TRBJ2-1 | . | TRBD2 | TRBV5-1
CATSGRVGNTGELFF | TGTGCCACCAGTGGAAGGGTAGGGAACACCGGGGAGCTGTTTTTT | TRBJ2-2 | . | . | TRBV24-1
CSGILDRGGEQYF | TGCAGCGGGATCTTGGACAGGGGAGGCGAGCAGTACTTC | TRBJ2-7 | . | TRBD1 | TRBV29-1
CASSTPGRRTQYF | TGTGCCAGCAGCACCCCCGGGCGCCGGACTCAGTACTTC | TRBJ2-4 | . | . | TRBV6-5
CSGAQSLYEQYF | TGCAGTGGGGCTCAATCCCTCTACGAGCAGTACTTC | TRBJ2-7 | . | . | TRBV20-1
CASSFTDTQYF | TGTGCCAGCAGCTTTACAGATACGCAGTATTTT | TRBJ2-3 | few | . | TRBV7-2
CASRTYAGGSNQPQHF | TGTGCCAGCAGAACCTATGCAGGGGGGAGCAATCAGCCCCAGCATTTT | TRBJ1-5 | . | TRBD1 | TRBV12-3/TRBV12-4
CASSQGQRYQPQHF | TGTGCCAGCAGCCAAGGACAGAGGTATCAGCCCCAGCATTTT | TRBJ1-5 | once | . | TRBV3-1
CSARDPGGVGEQYF | TGCAGTGCTAGAGATCCCGGAGGGGTCGGCGAGCAGTACTTC | TRBJ2-7 | . | . | TRBV20-1
CASSLQGGPGANVLTF | TGTGCCAGCAGCTTGCAGGGTGGACCTGGGGCCAACGTCCTGACTTTC | TRBJ2-6 | . | . | TRBV7-9
CASSLDGRSSETQYF | TGCGCCAGCAGCTTGGACGGGAGGTCCTCAGAGACCCAGTACTTC | TRBJ2-5 | . | TRBD2 | TRBV5-1
CSVEAPRETQYF | TGCAGCGTTGAAGCCCCGCGGGAGACCCAGTACTTC | TRBJ2-5 | . | . | TRBV29-1
CASSGTSGGSYEQYF | TGTGCCAGCAGTGGGACTAGCGGAGGCTCCTACGAGCAGTACTTC | TRBJ2-7 | . | TRBD2 | TRBV28
CASSFGTGAMNTEAFF | TGTGCCAGCAGCTTCGGGACAGGAGCTATGAACACTGAAGCTTTCTTT | TRBJ1-1 | . | TRBD1 | TRBV7-2
CAWSSGNTIYF | TGTGCCTGGAGTTCCGGAAACACCATATATTTT | TRBJ1-3 | . | . | TRBV30
CASSLEGVLGELFF | TGTGCCAGCAGTTTGGAAGGGGTCCTCGGGGAGCTGTTTTTT | TRBJ2-2 | few | . | TRBV27